The T cell receptor beta chain under discussion was sequenced for a study of immune heterogeneity within non-small cell lung tumors. Using 32 V and 13 J primers, multiplex PCR amplified TCR beta CDR3. TCRdb itself ran the multiplex PCR reads through MiXCR, one entry per CDR3 protein. This table has thousands of distinct CDR3 sequences, roughly 51% appearing once. Template material for each sample was 550 to 700 ng of bulk tumor genomic DNA. Spaced far apart, several biopsies were taken from each primary tumor during surgery. Patients underwent curative surgery for untreated, newly diagnosed non-small cell lung cancer. This clonotype is medium-sized (0.01 to 0.1%) within its sample. Its specificity is not known. General observations from the study: Identical dominant CDR3 beta clonotypes were found recurring across a patient's tumor sites, along with site-unique high-frequency clones.

Trimming shortened V by 0 bases and J by 3 bases, and 4 bases separated the two germline ends. CDR1 and CDR2 from the germline V gene are MNHEY and SMNVEV (reference sequence). This CDR3 is 13 amino acids long. This sequence was found in a man in his 60s with non-small cell lung cancer. The rearrangement uses TRBV27 and TRBJ2-3; D is unclear. Sequencing used lung tumor tissue. The CDR3 loop reads CASSLSITDTQYF. The CDR3 DNA reads as TGTGCCAGCAGTTTATCGATTACAGATACGCAGTATTTT.